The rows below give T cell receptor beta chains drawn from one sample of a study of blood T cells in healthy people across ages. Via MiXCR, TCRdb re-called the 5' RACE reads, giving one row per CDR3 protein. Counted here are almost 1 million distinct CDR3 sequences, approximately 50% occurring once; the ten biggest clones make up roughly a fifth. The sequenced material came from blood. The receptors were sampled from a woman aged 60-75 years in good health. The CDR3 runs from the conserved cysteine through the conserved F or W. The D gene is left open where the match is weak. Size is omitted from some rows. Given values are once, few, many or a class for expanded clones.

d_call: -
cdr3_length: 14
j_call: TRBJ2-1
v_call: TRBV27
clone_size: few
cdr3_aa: CASSFIGLNNEQFF
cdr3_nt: TGTGCCAGCAGTTTCATCGGGCTTAACAATGAGCAGTTCTTC

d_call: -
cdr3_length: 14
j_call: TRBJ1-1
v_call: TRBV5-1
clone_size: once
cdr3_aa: CASGRQAGGTEAFF
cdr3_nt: TGCGCCAGCGGTAGACAGGCCGGTGGCACTGAAGCTTTCTTT

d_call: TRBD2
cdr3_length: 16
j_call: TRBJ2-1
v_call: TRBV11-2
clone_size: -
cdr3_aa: CASRDTSGRVGHEQFF
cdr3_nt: TGTGCCAGCAGGGACACTAGCGGGAGGGTTGGGCATGAGCAGTTCTTC

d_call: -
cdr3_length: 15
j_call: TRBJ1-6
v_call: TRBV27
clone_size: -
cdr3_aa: CASSKGGGLNSPLHF
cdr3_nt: TGTGCCAGCAGCAAGGGGGGGGGGCTTAATTCACCCCTCCACTTT

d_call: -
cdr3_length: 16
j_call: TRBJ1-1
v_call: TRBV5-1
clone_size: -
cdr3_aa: CASSLASRRPNTEAFF
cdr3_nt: TGCGCCAGCAGCTTGGCCTCGAGGAGGCCGAACACTGAAGCTTTCTTT

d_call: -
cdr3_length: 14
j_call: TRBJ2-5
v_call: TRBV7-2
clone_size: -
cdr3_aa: CASSSQTGQETQYF
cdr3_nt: TGTGCCAGCAGCTCCCAAACGGGCCAAGAGACCCAGTACTTC

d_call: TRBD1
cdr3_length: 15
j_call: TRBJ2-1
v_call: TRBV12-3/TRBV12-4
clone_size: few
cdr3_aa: CASSYRQGGGNEQFF
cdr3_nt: TGTGCCAGCAGTTACAGACAGGGGGGCGGGAATGAGCAGTTCTTC

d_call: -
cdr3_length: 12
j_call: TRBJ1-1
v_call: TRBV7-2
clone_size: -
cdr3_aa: CASSLLLGEAFF
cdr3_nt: TGTGCCAGCAGCCTCTTGCTTGGTGAAGCTTTCTTT

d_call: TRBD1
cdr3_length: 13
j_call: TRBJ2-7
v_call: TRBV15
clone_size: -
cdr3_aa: CATSSGQGYEQYF
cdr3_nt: TGTGCCACCAGCAGTGGACAGGGCTACGAGCAGTACTTC

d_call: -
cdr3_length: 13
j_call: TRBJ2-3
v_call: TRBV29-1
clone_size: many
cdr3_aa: CSATTFRADTQYF
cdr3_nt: TGCAGCGCCACCACGTTCCGGGCAGATACGCAGTATTTT

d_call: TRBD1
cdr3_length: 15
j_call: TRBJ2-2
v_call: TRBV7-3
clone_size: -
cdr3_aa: CASSQTGGVTGELFF
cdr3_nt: TGTGCCAGCAGCCAGACAGGGGGTGTAACCGGGGAGCTGTTTTTT

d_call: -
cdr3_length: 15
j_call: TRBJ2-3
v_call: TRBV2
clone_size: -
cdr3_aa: CASSASGPSTDTQYF
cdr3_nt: TGTGCCAGCAGTGCCTCGGGACCTAGCACAGATACGCAGTATTTT

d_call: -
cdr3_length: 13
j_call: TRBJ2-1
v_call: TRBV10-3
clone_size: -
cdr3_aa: CAIRAGLDNEQFF
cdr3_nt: TGTGCCATCAGGGCGGGTCTAGATAATGAGCAGTTCTTC

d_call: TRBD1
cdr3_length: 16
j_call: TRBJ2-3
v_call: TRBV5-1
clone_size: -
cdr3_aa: CASSPGTGGGHRYAYF
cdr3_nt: TGCGCCAGCAGCCCTGGGACAGGGGGTGGCCACAGATACGCGTATTTT

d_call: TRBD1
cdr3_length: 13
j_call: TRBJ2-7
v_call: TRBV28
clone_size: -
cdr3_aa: CASNSGGSYEQYF
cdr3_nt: TGTGCCAGCAACTCAGGGGGCTCCTACGAGCAGTACTTC

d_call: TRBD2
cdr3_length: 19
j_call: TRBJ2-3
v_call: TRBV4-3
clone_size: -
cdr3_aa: CAGSQVVASGSGITDTQYF
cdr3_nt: TGCGCCGGCAGCCAAGTGGTTGCTAGCGGGAGTGGGATCACAGATACGCAGTATTTT

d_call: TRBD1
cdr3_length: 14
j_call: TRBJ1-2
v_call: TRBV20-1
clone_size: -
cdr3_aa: CSASIGTGAYGYTF
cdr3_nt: TGCAGTGCTTCTATAGGGACAGGGGCCTATGGCTACACCTTC

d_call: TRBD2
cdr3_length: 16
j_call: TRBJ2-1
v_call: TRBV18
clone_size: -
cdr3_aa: CASSQTRLAIRNEQFF
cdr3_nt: TGTGCCAGCTCCCAAACCAGACTAGCGATACGGAATGAGCAGTTCTTC

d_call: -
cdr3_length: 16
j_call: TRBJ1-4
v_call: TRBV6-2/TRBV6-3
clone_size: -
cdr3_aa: CASGKRTETTNEKLFF
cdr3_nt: TGTGCCAGCGGTAAACGGACAGAAACAACTAATGAAAAACTGTTTTTT

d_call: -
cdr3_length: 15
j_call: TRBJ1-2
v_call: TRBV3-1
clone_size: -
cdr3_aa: CASSPSIPPSYGYTF
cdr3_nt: TGTGCCAGCAGCCCGAGTATCCCACCCAGCTATGGCTACACCTTC

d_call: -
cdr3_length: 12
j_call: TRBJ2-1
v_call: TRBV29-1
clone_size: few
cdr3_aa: CSVTVSYNEQFF
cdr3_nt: TGCAGCGTTACCGTATCCTACAATGAGCAGTTCTTC

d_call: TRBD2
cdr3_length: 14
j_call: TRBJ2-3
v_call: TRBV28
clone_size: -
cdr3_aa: CTSRSAGVTDTQYF
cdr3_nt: TGTACCTCTCGCTCGGCGGGAGTGACAGATACGCAGTATTTT

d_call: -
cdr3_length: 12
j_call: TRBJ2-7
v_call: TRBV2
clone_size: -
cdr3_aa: CASRLNHYEQYF
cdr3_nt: TGTGCCAGCAGACTAAACCACTACGAGCAGTACTTC

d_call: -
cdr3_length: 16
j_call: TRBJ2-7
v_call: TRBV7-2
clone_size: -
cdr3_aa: CASSLRGDLSTYEQYF
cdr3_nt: TGTGCCAGCAGCTTACGAGGCGATCTTAGTACCTACGAGCAGTACTTC

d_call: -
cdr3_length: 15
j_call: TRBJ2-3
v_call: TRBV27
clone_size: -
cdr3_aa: CASSSGPGYTDTQYF
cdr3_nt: TGTGCCAGCAGTTCGGGTCCAGGTTACACAGATACGCAGTATTTT

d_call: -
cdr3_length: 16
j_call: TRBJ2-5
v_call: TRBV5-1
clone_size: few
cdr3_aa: CASSLGGGLSGETQYF
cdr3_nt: TGCGCCAGCAGCTTGGGCGGGGGCCTTTCAGGAGAGACCCAGTACTTC

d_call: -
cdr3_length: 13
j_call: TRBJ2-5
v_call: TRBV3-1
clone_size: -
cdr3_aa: CASSQAGYETQYF
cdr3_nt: TGTGCCAGCAGCCAAGCTGGGTACGAGACCCAGTACTTC

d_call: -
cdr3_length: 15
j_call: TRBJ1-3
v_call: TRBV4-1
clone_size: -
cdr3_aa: CASSQGTISGNTIYF
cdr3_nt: TGCGCCAGCAGCCAGGGGACTATCTCTGGAAACACCATATATTTT

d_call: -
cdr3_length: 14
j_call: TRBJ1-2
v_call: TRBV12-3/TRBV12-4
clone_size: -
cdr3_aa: CASGPGAPPYGYTF
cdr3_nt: TGTGCCAGCGGCCCCGGGGCCCCCCCCTACGGCTACACCTTC

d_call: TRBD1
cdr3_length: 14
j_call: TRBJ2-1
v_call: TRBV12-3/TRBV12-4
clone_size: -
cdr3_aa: CASSTGQGLNEQFF
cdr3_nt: TGTGCCAGCAGTACCGGACAGGGTTTGAATGAGCAGTTCTTC

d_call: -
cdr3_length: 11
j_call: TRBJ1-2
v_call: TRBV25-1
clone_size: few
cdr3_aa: CASTQGQGYTF
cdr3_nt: TGTGCCAGCACCCAGGGGCAAGGCTACACCTTC

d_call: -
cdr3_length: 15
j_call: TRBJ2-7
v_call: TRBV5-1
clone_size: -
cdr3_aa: CASRGGGPEANEQYF
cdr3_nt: TGCGCCAGCAGGGGAGGGGGCCCAGAGGCGAACGAGCAGTACTTC

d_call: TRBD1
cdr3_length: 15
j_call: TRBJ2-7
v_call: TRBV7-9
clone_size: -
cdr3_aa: CASRLITGEYYEQYF
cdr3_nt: TGTGCCAGCAGATTAATAACAGGGGAATACTACGAGCAGTACTTC

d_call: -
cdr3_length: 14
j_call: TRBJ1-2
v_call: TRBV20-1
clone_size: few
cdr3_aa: CSARVQAGGYGYTF
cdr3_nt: TGCAGTGCTAGGGTACAGGCTGGGGGCTATGGCTACACCTTC

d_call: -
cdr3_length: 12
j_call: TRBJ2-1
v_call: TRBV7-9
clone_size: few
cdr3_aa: CASRPNGNEQFF
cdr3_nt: TGTGCCAGCAGACCAAATGGGAATGAGCAGTTCTTC

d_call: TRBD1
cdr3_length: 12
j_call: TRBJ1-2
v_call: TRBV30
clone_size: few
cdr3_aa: CAWRPGQGAYTF
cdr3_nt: TGTGCCTGGAGACCGGGACAGGGGGCCTACACCTTC

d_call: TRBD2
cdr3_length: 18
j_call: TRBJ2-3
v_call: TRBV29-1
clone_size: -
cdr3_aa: CSVVPLQTSGSVTDAQYF
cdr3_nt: TGCAGCGTTGTCCCCCTACAGACTAGCGGGAGTGTTACAGATGCGCAGTATTTT

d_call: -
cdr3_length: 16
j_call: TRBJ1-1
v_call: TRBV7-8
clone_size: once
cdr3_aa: CASNAGRVFTAAEAFF
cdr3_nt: TGTGCCAGCAACGCAGGCAGAGTCTTTACCGCCGCTGAAGCTTTCTTT

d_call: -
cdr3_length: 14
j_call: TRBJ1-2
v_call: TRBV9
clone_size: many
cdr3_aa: CASSVRPATYGYTF
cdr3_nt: TGTGCCAGCAGCGTACGGCCAGCGACCTATGGCTACACCTTC

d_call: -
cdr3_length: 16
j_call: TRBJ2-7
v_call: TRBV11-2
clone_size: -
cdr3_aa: CASSLGLRRSSYEQYF
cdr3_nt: TGTGCCAGCAGCTTAGGGCTGAGGAGGAGCTCCTACGAGCAGTACTTC

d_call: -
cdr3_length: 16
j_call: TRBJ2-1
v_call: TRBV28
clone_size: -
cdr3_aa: CASRSPGPGVVYEQFF
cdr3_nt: TGTGCCAGCAGATCCCCTGGGCCCGGGGTAGTCTATGAGCAGTTCTTC

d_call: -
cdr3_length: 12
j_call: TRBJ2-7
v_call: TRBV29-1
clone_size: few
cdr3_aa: CSVEASSYEQYF
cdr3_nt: TGCAGCGTTGAGGCTAGTTCCTACGAGCAGTACTTC

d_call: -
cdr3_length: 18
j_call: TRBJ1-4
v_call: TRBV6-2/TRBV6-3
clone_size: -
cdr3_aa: CAGSYSTQGIPTNEKLFF
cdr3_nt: TGTGCCGGCAGTTACTCGACCCAGGGGATACCAACTAATGAAAAACTGTTTTTT

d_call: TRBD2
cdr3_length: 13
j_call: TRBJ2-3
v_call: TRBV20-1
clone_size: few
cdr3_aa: CSARGLVADTQYF
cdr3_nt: TGCAGTGCTAGGGGACTAGTTGCAGATACGCAGTATTTT